The clone carrying this T cell receptor (beta chain) was observed a few times. The sample comes from a study of early T cells in non-severe SARS-CoV-2 infection. Study-level background: Bulk RNA isolated from unsorted whole blood underwent sequencing; chains were not paired.

One entry per CDR3 protein, called by TCRdb with MiXCR from the 5' RACE reads. This sample yields tens of thousands of distinct CDR3 sequences, of which around 13% are seen a single time; around 1.1% belongs to the top ten. The sequence was collected from an adult who was a healthcare worker with PCR-confirmed SARS-CoV-2 infection or an uninfected control (not recorded which). The sample consisted of whole blood.

The CDR3 region is CASSSPIQGWSGELFF. The CDR3 DNA follows: TGTGCCAGCAGTTCACCAATTCAGGGGTGGAGCGGGGAGCTGTTTTTT. The rearrangement joins TRBV28 to TRBJ2-2, with D perhaps matching TRBD1 (6 bases). V dropped 4 bases and J dropped 7 bases, with 19 bases sitting between them. Germline CDR1 reads MDHEN; CDR2 reads SYDVKM. The length of the CDR3 is 16 residues.